A selection of T cell receptor beta chains follows, all from one sample in a study of Tregs in tolerant kidney transplant recipients. Data came from immunoSEQ multiplex PCR; TCRdb stores just in-frame clones and leaves some out. The table records about 52,000 clones, 91% of them present only once. The material sequenced was CD8+ T cells from blood (PBMCs), taken 24 months after the transplant. All receptors come from a human patient who received a combined kidney and bone marrow transplant. The graft donor may have given rise to some T cells. The CDR3 runs from the conserved cysteine through the conserved F or W.

j_gene,v_gene,CDR3aa
TRBJ2-3,TRBV13,CASSAERGGIDTQYF
TRBJ1-5,TRBV19,CASSIMTGGNQPQHF
TRBJ2-2,TRBV6-6,CASSYVAPGELFF
TRBJ1-2,TRBV27,CASSASPGTGGDSYGYTF
TRBJ2-3,TRBV9,CASSLPRGGTDTQYF
TRBJ1-2,TRBV29-1,CSVGEAGGYTF
TRBJ2-7,TRBV28,CASTGASGHHYEQYF
TRBJ2-3,TRBV13,CASSLVGPGADTQYF
TRBJ1-1,TRBV19,CASSMGGKEAFF
-,TRBV27,CASSPIDSDRGSRGEQYF
TRBJ2-2,TRBV7-3,CASSPRGTGELFF
TRBJ1-1,TRBV6-1,CASSRNDRLNTEAFF
TRBJ2-1,TRBV10-3,CAISPGLADINEQFF
TRBJ2-7,TRBV6-9,CASSEGLSYEQYF
-,TRBV5-4,CASTRTGTYEQYF
TRBJ1-1,TRBV19,CASSIWEGSDTEAFF
TRBJ2-4,TRBV2,CASSDPRTGLAKNIQYF
TRBJ2-1,TRBV13,CASSSRLVGYNEQFF
TRBJ1-5,TRBV7-7,CASSQQGAMNNQPQHF
TRBJ1-1,TRBV13,CASSLVLNPEAFF
TRBJ1-2,TRBV7-9,CASSLPGHYGYTF
TRBJ1-2,TRBV11-3,CASSLRYPTGGGYGYTF
TRBJ1-2,TRBV27,CASSSPAGGYGYTF
TRBJ2-1,TRBV27,CASSLWDSTYNEQFF
TRBJ1-1,TRBV6-4,CASSDSQGEAFF
TRBJ2-7,TRBV14,CASSELAGQGVEQYF
TRBJ2-1,TRBV9,CASSVEASGGVYSSEQFF
TRBJ2-1,TRBV7-9,CASSLLGGRDEQFF
TRBJ1-2,TRBV4-3,CASSHNSHYGYTF
TRBJ2-1,TRBV7-3,CASSPIGGATDEQFF
TRBJ1-2,TRBV7-9,CASSTTGGYGYTF
TRBJ1-1,TRBV28,CASSHQGHEAFF
TRBJ2-7,TRBV11-2,CASSLEGGGKEAYEQYF